These 22 T cell receptor beta chains were sequenced from one sample in a study of healthy donors' naive CD4 and CD8 T cells. Each TCR library used roughly 510 ng of total RNA and a linear amplification protocol. TCRdb independently ran MiXCR on the reads; one entry per CDR3 protein. This sample has some 190,000 distinct CDR3 sequences, with 65% to 75% found just once. Sequencing was performed on naive CD4+ and CD8+ T cells sorted from blood, pooled from several donors. The receptors were sampled from a pool of human donors in good health; the sample pools cells from several healthy donors.

CDR3 coding DNA: TGTGCCAGCTCACCATGGGCGACAACGGACACTGAAGCTTTCTTT. Translation: CASSPWATTDTEAFF. This chain joins TRBV18 and TRBJ1-1; D is uncertain. CDR1 KGHSH and CDR2 LQKENI come from the germline V gene. The length of the CDR3 is 15 residues. Trimming pared 2 bases from V and 3 bases from J, leaving 13 bases between.

This chain connects TRBV27 to TRBJ2-6; D possibly matches TRBD1 or TRBD2 (6 bases each). Germline values: CDR1 MNHEY, CDR2 SMNVEV (reference sequence). The CDR3 length is 16 residues. Trimming removed 4 bases from V and 2 bases from J, with 12 bases in between. CDR3 sequence (DNA): TGTGCCAGCAGTTCCGCCGGGGGCGCTGGGGCCAACGTCCTGACTTTC. Its protein product is CASSSAGGAGANVLTF. Full variable domain (missing parts from reference TRBV27 and TRBJ2-6): EAQVTQNPRYLITVTGKKLTVTCSQNMNHEYMSWYRQDPGLGLRQIYYSMNVEVTDKGDVPEGYKVSRKEKRNFPLILESPSPNQTSLYFCASSSAGGAGANVLTFGAGSRLTVL.

This clonotype was seen once. V gene TRBV5-4 combines with J gene TRBJ2-1; D may correspond to TRBD1 or TRBD2 (5 bases each). This CDR3 contains 12 residues. The ends were cut back, 4 bases at V and 8 bases at J, with 10 bases in the middle. In germline, CDR1 is SGHNT, CDR2 YYREEE (reference sequence). CDR3 region: CASSIRDDEQFF. The CDR3 DNA follows: TGTGCCAGCAGCATCCGGGACGATGAGCAGTTCTTC.

The chain carries TRBV29-1 and TRBJ1-3, with D possibly being TRBD1 (6 bases). V dropped 4 bases and J dropped 8 bases, with 18 bases sitting between them. CDR1 is SQVTM, CDR2 ANQGSEA, per germline. The CDR3 runs to 14 residues. CDR3 DNA: TGCAGCGTTGGAGGATATACAGGGACGGACACCATATATTTT. Translating it yields CSVGGYTGTDTIYF.

In its sample, this clonotype was seen once. The chain is built from TRBV6-6 and TRBJ1-2; possibly TRBD1 for D (6 bases). The germline V gene has CDR1 MNHNY and CDR2 SVGAGI (reference sequence). The CDR3 sequence is 12 residues long. Trimming took off 7 bases at V and 5 bases at J, with 11 bases between the two ends. The CDR3 sequence is CASTGRGYGYTF. The CDR3 coding sequence is TGTGCCAGCACCGGCAGGGGTTATGGCTACACCTTC.

J is TRBJ2-7 and V is TRBV29-1, with D possibly being TRBD1 (6 bases). Germline V CDR1 and CDR2: SQVTM, ANQGSEA. Trimming shortened V by 7 bases and J by 4 bases, and 17 bases separated the two germline ends. CDR3 size: 13 residues. The DNA of the CDR3 is TGCAGCGGAACAGACAGGTTAGGGTACGAGCAGTACTTC. Its protein is CSGTDRLGYEQYF.

The V and J genes are TRBV29-1 and TRBJ2-5; D uncertain. With 3 bases removed from V and 4 bases from J, the gap between germline ends came to 12 bases. The CDR3 loop spans 13 amino acids. CDR1 and CDR2 (germline): SQVTM, ANQGSEA. The CDR3 nucleotides are TGCAGCGTTGACTCGGACGGCGGAGAGACCCAGTACTTC. Protein product: CSVDSDGGETQYF.

This clonotype was detected once. The chain carries TRBV2 and TRBJ1-5; no definite D call. This CDR3 region has 13 residues. The V end lost 3 bases, the J end lost 2 bases, and 5 bases lay between the germline ends. The germline V gene has CDR1 SNHLY and CDR2 FYNNEI. CDR3 protein: CASSDLGNQPQHF. The CDR3 DNA follows: TGTGCCAGCAGTGATTTGGGCAATCAGCCCCAGCATTTT.

This rearrangement joins TRBV6-6 to TRBJ2-1; possible D gene TRBD1, 5 bases. V was shortened by 2 bases and J by 4 bases, with 6 bases between the two germline ends. CDR3 length equals 13 residues. Germline assignment: CDR1 MNHNY and CDR2 SVGAGI (reference sequence). The CDR3 coding sequence is TGTGCCAGCAGTTACACAGGTTACAATGAGCAGTTCTTC. Translating gives CASSYTGYNEQFF.

The chain combines TRBV6-2 or TRBV6-3 with TRBJ2-3; D uncertain. Germline assignment: CDR1 MNHEY and CDR2 SVGEGT. The CDR3 has 14 amino acids. The V gene lost 6 bases and the J gene lost 6 bases, with 16 bases spanning the gap. As DNA, the CDR3 is TGTGCCAGCAGGCCCGCCCTCAGACGCGATACGCAGTATTTT. Amino acids: CASRPALRRDTQYF.

The chain uses TRBV27 and TRBJ1-1; D may be TRBD1 (5 bases). Germline V CDR1 and CDR2: MNHEY, SMNVEV (reference sequence). The CDR3 runs to 14 residues. V was shortened by 6 bases and J by 3 bases, with 14 bases between the two germline ends. DNA of the CDR3: TGTGCCAGCAGCCTGAACCGGGGGTACACTGAAGCTTTCTTT. Its translation: CASSLNRGYTEAFF.

The V call is TRBV20-1, the J call TRBJ2-3; 9 positions match TRBD1. V was clipped by 6 bases and J by 1 base; unmatched bases: 5. Germline CDR1 reads DFQATT; CDR2 reads SNEGSKA (reference sequence). The CDR3 spans 14 residues. The CDR3: CSARTGDGTDTQYF. CDR3 nucleotide sequence: TGCAGTGCACGGACAGGGGACGGCACAGATACGCAGTATTTT.

V gene TRBV11-2 combines with J gene TRBJ2-1, with D unresolved. This CDR3 has 11 residues. The V end lost 2 bases, the J end lost 12 bases, and 8 bases lay between the germline ends. Per germline, CDR1 SGHAT and CDR2 FQNNGV. CDR3 nucleotides: TGTGCCAGCAGCTTAACATATGGGCAGTTCTTC. Translated, it gives CASSLTYGQFF.

This clonotype has only a few counts. This rearrangement joins TRBV27 to TRBJ1-5, with a weak D call TRBD1 (5 bases). The CDR3 totals 14 residues. Trimming removed 5 bases at V and 6 bases at J, with 14 bases between. Germline CDR1 is MNHEY and CDR2 is SMNVEV (reference sequence). The CDR3 DNA is TGTGCCAGCAGTAGAGGGCAGGGTGGTCAGCCCCAGCATTTT. This encodes CASSRGQGGQPQHF.

This clonotype occurred a few times. The chain carries TRBV27 and TRBJ2-3; 7 nucleotides line up with TRBD2. V was clipped by 0 bases and J by 4 bases; unmatched bases: 7. CDR3 size: 16 residues. CDR1 is MNHEY, CDR2 SMNVEV, per germline (reference sequence). The CDR3 loop is CASSLSRPAGPDTQYF. In DNA, the CDR3 is TGTGCCAGCAGTTTATCTCGGCCAGCGGGACCAGATACGCAGTATTTT.

This clonotype was detected only once. V is TRBV6-5 and J is TRBJ2-1, with 11 bases identical to TRBD2. Losses at the gene ends were 4 bases for V and 7 bases for J; bases not matched to a gene: 12. Per the germline V gene, CDR1 is MNHEY and CDR2 is SVGAGI. The CDR3 loop spans 17 amino acids. CDR3 nucleotides: TGTGCCAGCAGTTCCCAACCACTAGCGGGAGTGGGTAATGAGCAGTTCTTC. Translated, it gives CASSSQPLAGVGNEQFF.

The chain recombines TRBV5-1 with TRBJ2-3; 9 nucleotides agree with TRBD1. CDR1 is SGHRS and CDR2 is YFSETQ in the germline V gene. The V gene end was trimmed by 1 base and the J gene end by 2 bases; junction bases not matched to a gene: 11. The CDR3 runs 18 residues. This chain's CDR3 is CASSLTTGTGLSTDTQYF. The DNA for the CDR3 is TGCGCCAGCAGCTTGACCACCGGGACAGGGCTTTCCACAGATACGCAGTATTTT.

The chain has TRBV5-6 and TRBJ1-1; 7 bases map to TRBD1. The germline CDR1 and CDR2 sequences are SGHDT and YYEEEE. The CDR3 has 13 residues. The trim removed 4 bases at V and 10 bases at J, leaving 10 bases unmatched. CDR3: CASSLGQLHGAFF. The CDR3, as DNA: TGTGCCAGCAGCCTGGGACAGCTCCACGGAGCTTTCTTT.

On this clonotype: The junction and the germline gene differ at one end; a read error may be behind it. The genes are TRBV29-1 and TRBJ2-3; D is possibly TRBD1 or TRBD2 (5 bases each). The V gene's germline CDR1 is SQVTM and CDR2 ANQGSEA. The length of the CDR3 is 17 residues. The CDR3 coding sequence is TGCAGCGTTGTCGGGGCTAGCAGGAGTTTCGGTGCAGATACGCAATATTTT. Its protein is CSVVGASRSFGADTQYF.

Concerning this clonotype itself: An end of the junction differs from the germline gene, which may be a read error. The chain carries TRBV5-6 and TRBJ2-4, with D perhaps matching TRBD1 (6 bases). The CDR3 extends over 15 amino acids. The germline gives CDR1 SGHDT, CDR2 YYEEEE. The CDR3 loop is CASSPWGTLGNIQYF. The CDR3 coding sequence is TGCGCCAGCAGCCCATGGGGGACACTGGGAAACATTCAGTACTTC. The full variable domain, its missing parts supplied by reference TRBV5-6 and TRBJ2-4, is DAGVTQSPTHLIKTRGQQVTLRCSPKSGHDTVSWYQQALGQGPQFIFQYYEEEERQRGNFPDRFSGHQFPNYSSELNVNALLLGDSALYLCASSPWGTLGNIQYFGAGTRLSVL.

The V and J genes are TRBV6-5 and TRBJ2-7, with TRBD1 matching 8 bases. Trimming at V came to 2 bases and at J to 6 bases, leaving 6 bases not matched to a gene. The length of the CDR3 is 14 residues. Germline-derived CDR1 and CDR2 are MNHEY and SVGAGI. CDR3 in amino acids: CASSYGQGLREQYF. In DNA, the CDR3 is TGTGCCAGCAGTTACGGACAGGGTCTCCGCGAGCAGTACTTC.

The J gene is TRBJ1-6, the V gene TRBV6-6; D not certain. The germline gives CDR1 MNHNY, CDR2 SVGAGI (reference sequence). CDR3 length equals 14 residues. Between the trimmed V and J ends, which lost 8 bases and 10 bases, there was a span of 18 bases. This CDR3 reads CASAFLGRGSPLHF. The CDR3 DNA is TGTGCCAGCGCTTTCCTTGGGAGAGGCTCACCCCTCCACTTT.